This T cell receptor (beta chain) was observed in a study of blood T cell repertoires in COVID-19. The wider study: T cells, B-cell-depleted T cells, or PBMCs provided the cDNA or gDNA that served as material.

Looked up from germline, CDR1 is LNHDA and CDR2 is SQIVND (reference sequence). The CDR3 contains 15 residues. Deletions cut 2 bases from V and 0 bases from J, with 7 bases between. Living in 24 US areas, the participants were between roughly 18 and 95 years of age. Up to 2 weeks before entering the study, exposed participants had met a COVID-19 case. Original processing notes: Using reference gene primer amplification, nucleated cell counts were estimated. Some clones are missing from TCRdb's copy, which holds only in-frame ones; the method was immunoSEQ multiplex PCR. Clone size and V and J calls were adopted from that table, with D and trimming inferred from the DNA. Among approximately 400,000 clones listed, about 89% were seen once.

The V call is TRBV19, the J call TRBJ1-4; D unclear. What was sequenced was PBMCs or T cells enriched from blood (not recorded which). The TCR comes from a middle-aged woman who had been exposed to COVID-19. CDR3 sequence (DNA): TGTGCCAGTAGTATATCCAGTGCAACTAATGAAAAACTGTTTTTT. It is translated as CASSISSATNEKLFF.